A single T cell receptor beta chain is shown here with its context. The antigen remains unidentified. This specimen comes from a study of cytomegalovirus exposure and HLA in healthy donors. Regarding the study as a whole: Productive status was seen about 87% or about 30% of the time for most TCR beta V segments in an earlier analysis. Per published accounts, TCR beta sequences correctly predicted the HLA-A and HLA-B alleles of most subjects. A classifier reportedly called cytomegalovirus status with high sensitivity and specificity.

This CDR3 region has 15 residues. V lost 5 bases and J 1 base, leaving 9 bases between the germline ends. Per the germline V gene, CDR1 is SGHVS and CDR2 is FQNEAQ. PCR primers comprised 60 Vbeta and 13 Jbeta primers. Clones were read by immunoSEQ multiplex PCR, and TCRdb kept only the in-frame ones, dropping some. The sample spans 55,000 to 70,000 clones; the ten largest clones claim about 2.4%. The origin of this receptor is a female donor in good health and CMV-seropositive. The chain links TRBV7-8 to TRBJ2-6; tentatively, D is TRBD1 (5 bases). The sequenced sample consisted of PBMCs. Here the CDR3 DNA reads TGTGCCAGCAGCCTAGGGGCATCTGGGGCCAACGTCCTGACTTTC. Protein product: CASSLGASGANVLTF.